Reported below is one T cell receptor beta chain. Its antigen is still unknown. This sample stems from a study of spatial heterogeneity in lung cancer. Whole-study context: Each time, sequencing found more beta-chain sequences than alpha-chain sequences. Whole-study findings and limits: The study found ubiquitous expanded tumor TCRs in blood more at resection than follow-up.

V was clipped by 3 bases and J by 0 bases; unmatched bases: 10. Per the germline V gene, CDR1 is DFQATT and CDR2 is SNEGSKA (reference sequence). The CDR3 is 17 residues long. Time point: sample taken at primary tumor resection. Frozen PBMC, nontumor lung or tumor provided whole RNA, which was sequenced unsorted. MiXCR, run by TCRdb on the 5' RACE reads, gives a single entry per CDR3 protein. The sample records about 38,000 distinct CDR3 sequences, roughly 8% being singletons. The rearrangement links TRBV20-1 to TRBJ2-3; 9 bases agree with TRBD2. This TCR came from a male donor with early-stage non-small cell lung cancer. The sample was PBMCs, taken at surgery. CDR3 residues: CSASSPSGTTSTDTQYF. DNA of the CDR3: TGCAGTGCTAGTAGTCCTAGCGGGACGACTAGCACAGATACGCAGTATTTT.